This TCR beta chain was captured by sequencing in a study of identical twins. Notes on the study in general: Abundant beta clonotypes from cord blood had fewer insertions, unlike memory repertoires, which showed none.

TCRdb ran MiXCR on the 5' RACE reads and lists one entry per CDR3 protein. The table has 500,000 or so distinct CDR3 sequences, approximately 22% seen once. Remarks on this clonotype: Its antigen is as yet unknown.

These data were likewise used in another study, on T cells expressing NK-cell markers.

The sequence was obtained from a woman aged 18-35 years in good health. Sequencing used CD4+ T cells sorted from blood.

The CDR3 sequence is CASSLRDITEAFF. The CDR3 DNA follows: TGTGCCAGCAGTTTACGCGACATAACTGAAGCTTTCTTT. This sequence joins TRBV12-3 or TRBV12-4 and TRBJ1-1; D is unclear. Trimming pared 2 bases from V and 5 bases from J, leaving 9 bases between. The CDR3 runs 13 residues.